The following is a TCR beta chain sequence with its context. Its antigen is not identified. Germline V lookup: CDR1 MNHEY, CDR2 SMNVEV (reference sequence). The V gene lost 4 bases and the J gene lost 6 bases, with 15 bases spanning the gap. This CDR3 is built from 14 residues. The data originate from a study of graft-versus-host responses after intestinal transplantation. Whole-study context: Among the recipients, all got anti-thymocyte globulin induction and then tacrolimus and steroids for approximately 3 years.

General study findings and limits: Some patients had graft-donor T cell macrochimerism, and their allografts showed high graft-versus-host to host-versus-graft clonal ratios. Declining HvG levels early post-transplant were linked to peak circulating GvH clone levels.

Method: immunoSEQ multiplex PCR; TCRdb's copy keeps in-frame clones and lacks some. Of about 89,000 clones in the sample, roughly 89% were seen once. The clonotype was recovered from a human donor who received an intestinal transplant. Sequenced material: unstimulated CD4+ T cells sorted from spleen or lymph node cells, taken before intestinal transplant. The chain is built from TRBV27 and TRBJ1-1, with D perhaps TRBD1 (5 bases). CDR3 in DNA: TGTGCCAGCAGTTCATACGACAGAAGCTCTGAAGCTTTCTTT. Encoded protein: CASSSYDRSSEAFF.